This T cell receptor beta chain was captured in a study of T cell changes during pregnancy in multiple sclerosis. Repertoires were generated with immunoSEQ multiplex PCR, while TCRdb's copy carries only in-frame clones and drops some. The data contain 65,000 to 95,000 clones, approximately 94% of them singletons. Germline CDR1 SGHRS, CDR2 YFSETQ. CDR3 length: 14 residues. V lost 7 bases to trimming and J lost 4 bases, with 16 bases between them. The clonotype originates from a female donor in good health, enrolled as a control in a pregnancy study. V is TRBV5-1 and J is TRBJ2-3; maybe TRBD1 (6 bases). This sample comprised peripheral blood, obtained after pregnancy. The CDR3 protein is CASGTYTGSDTQYF. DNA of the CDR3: TGCGCCAGCGGGACATATACAGGGTCAGATACGCAGTATTTT.